This T cell receptor beta chain emerged from a study of blood T cell repertoires in COVID-19. Study overall: The United States, Italy and Spain were the sources of the acute and convalescent COVID-19 samples.

Original analysis: Nucleated cell number was recorded as an estimate derived from reference gene primer amplification. Profiling relied on immunoSEQ multiplex PCR, and the TCRdb table lists in-frame clones only, not all of them. The D gene and trimming were derived from the DNA, and the V and J assignments and clone size from that table. The sample has some 80,000 clones, more than 65% seen once. Germline-derived CDR1 and CDR2 are MNHEY and SMNVEV (reference sequence). Trimming took 6 bases from V and 10 from J; bases not matched to a gene: 2. This CDR3 is 13 amino acids long. The rearrangement uses TRBV27 and TRBJ2-1; 14 bases align to TRBD2. The sequenced sample consisted of peripheral blood. The sequence derives from a woman aged 80 or over with active or convalescent COVID-19. CDR3 DNA: TGTGCCAGCAGAGGACTAGCGGGGGGCGAGCAGTTCTTC. It encodes CASRGLAGGEQFF.